A single T cell receptor beta chain is shown here with its context. Which antigen it targets is not known. Within one base of it there is no much larger clone, and no base qualities were kept. This sample's treatment or condition label indicates: live attenuated yellow fever vaccine strain. At every blood-draw timepoint, two biological replicates of bulk PBMCs were collected. A standard Ficoll-Paque protocol was used to isolate PBMCs from peripheral blood. TriZol was used to extract RNA from bulk PBMCs, from CD4 and CD8 fractions, and from dextramer-positive and dextramer-negative fractions. The sample comes from a study of T cells after yellow fever vaccination (dated by TCRdb to the late 2010s). Looking at the study overall: Libraries from fractions with low cell numbers were prepared with the SMART-Seq v4 Ultra Low Input RNA kit. To follow T-cell clones before and after both primary and booster YFV17D yellow fever vaccination, bulk TCR alpha and beta repertoires underwent longitudinal sequencing. Two healthy male donors made up the cohort, one aged 18 to 30 years and the other aged 30 to 40 years. Blood was drawn at multiple timepoints before and after primary and secondary immunization, with bulk PBMC replicates and cell subsets isolated. The paper's findings and limits, for the study overall: The secondary T-cell response was found to be weaker but faster than the primary response, with a peak reached on day 5 rather than on day 15. Computational filtering was required because FACS-sorted repertoires could contain abundant contaminating clonotypes from the bulk population. A small fraction of clonotypes appeared in both the CD4 and CD8 compartments, likely as a result of convergent recombination. Most clones expanded after primary vaccination (about 95% of CD4 and approximately 86% of CD8) were re-detected after the booster, suggesting that broad memory maintenance occurred. Because only a couple of donors were included in the study, the extent to which the findings can be generalized is limited.

TCR cDNA was synthesized by 5'RACE template switching, which introduced a universal primer site and unique molecular identifiers. Priming of cDNA synthesis was performed from both the TCR alpha and TCR beta constant segments. Library amplification involved two PCR steps, and the second step added sample barcodes and sequencing adapters. Sequencing of the libraries was done on either Illumina HiSeq 2500 (2x100 bp) or NovaSeq (2x150 bp). Concerning the study's data processing: Demultiplexing of reads and collapsing into UMI consensus sequences were performed with MIGEC, and V(D)J alignment was carried out with MiXCR. Vaccine-responding clonotypes were defined with edgeR using replicate PBMC samples, requiring FDR below 0.01 and a log2 fold change above 5 up to day 15. Each bulk clonotype was labeled CD4 or CD8 based on which sequenced repertoire, CD4 or CD8, contained the clonotype at higher abundance. The public sequencing data were trimmed at Q25 with fastp and processed into clonotypes with MiXCR by TCRdb, which kept only in-frame beta chains. Identical CDR3 proteins give one entry, which carries the most common genes and DNA. These V and J calls rely on TCRdb rather than the paper's analysis. This sample has roughly 340,000 distinct CDR3 sequences in its table, and approximately 9% of those were observed once. The ten largest clones represent over 15% of the sample.

The CDR3 starts with the cysteine, ends with the phenylalanine, and has 13 residues. Only the CDR3 part of the read is kept: 39 bases, read in frame from the first base. V sheds 7 bases and J sheds 3 bases, leaving 12 bases between their ends. The germline V gene (reference sequence) sets CDR1 to LNHDA and CDR2 to SQIVND. The specimen was PBMCs, collected on the day of the first yellow fever vaccination. The source is a man between 18 and 35 years old who received the YFV17D yellow fever vaccine. The V and J segments used are TRBV19 and TRBJ1-1, with the D gene too uncertain to name. The nucleotide sequence reads TGTGCCAGTACCCGGGCGAGGGACACTGAAGCTTTCTTT. Translated, it reads CASTRARDTEAFF.